The TCR beta chain under discussion was sequenced for a study of blood T cell repertoires in COVID-19. About the study: Acute and convalescent COVID-19 specimens originated in the United States, Italy and Spain. In each case, the material was cDNA or gDNA derived from T cells, B-cell-depleted T cells, or PBMCs.

Germline V gene sequence: CDR1 MGHRA, CDR2 YSYEKL. CDR3 size: 14 residues. V lost 1 base and J lost 0; bases outside the gene matches: 0. Clones were sequenced by immunoSEQ multiplex PCR, and TCRdb holds only the in-frame ones, with some missing. The sample records some 380,000 clones, nearly 90% being singletons. The chain is built from TRBV4-1 and TRBJ2-7; 7 bases are shared with TRBD1. Sequencing input: peripheral blood. This receptor was identified in a man younger than 30 with active or convalescent COVID-19. CDR3 in amino acids: CASSQGDSSYEQYF. DNA of the CDR3: TGCGCCAGCAGCCAAGGGGACAGCTCCTACGAGCAGTACTTC.